This T cell receptor beta chain was profiled in a study of shared clonotypes between healthy human individuals. As for the study in general: Each donor's CD4 naive and CD4 memory cells filled three plates apiece, CD8 naive two, and CD8 memory one.

The CDR3 is 14 residues long. J gave up 6 bases and V 6 bases, and 6 bases lay outside the gene matches. Germline lookup yields CDR1 MNHEY and CDR2 SMNVEV (reference sequence). Overall study findings and caveats: Non-shared clonotypes displayed generation probabilities falling below those of clonotypes present in all four donors. Sharing of clonotypes among donors was expected to vary with sequencing depth.

Each cell subset's genomic DNA was divided evenly among several immunoSEQ plates. The method was immunoSEQ multiplex PCR; TCRdb's version includes in-frame clones alone and lacks a portion of them. Altogether about 580,000 clones are present, 95% to 98% being singletons, with the ten largest covering 0.3%. Selected positively for CCR7 and CD45RO-negative, naive CD8 cells excluded terminally differentiated effector memory CD45RA+ cells. This clone was observed once. The antigen remains undetermined. This clonotype was sampled from a man aged 25 to 40 in good health. The sample taken for sequencing was naive CD8+ T cells sorted from blood. V usage is TRBV27 and J usage is TRBJ1-5, with 9 bases identical to TRBD1. In DNA form, the CDR3 reads TGTGCCAGCAGCCCCGACAGGGGGAGTCAGCCCCAGCATTTT. Encoded protein: CASSPDRGSQPQHF.